This T cell receptor beta chain comes out of a study of neurological immune-mediated disorders. TCRdb analysed the 5' RACE reads with MiXCR anew, one entry per CDR3 protein. The table has roughly 67,000 distinct CDR3 sequences, approximately 4.2% seen once. Germline CDR1 MNHEY, CDR2 SVGAGI. The CDR3 has 15 amino acids. Trimming pared 2 bases from V and 2 bases from J, leaving 12 bases between. Many counts were recorded for this clonotype. This chain links TRBV6-5 with TRBJ1-1; no clear D. The sequence came from a man aged 50 to 59 with multiple sclerosis. Material for sequencing was PBMCs. The CDR3 protein is CASSYLGSRNTEAFF. The CDR3 DNA reads as TGTGCCAGCAGTTACCTGGGGAGCAGAAACACTGAAGCTTTCTTT.